The clone carrying this TCR beta chain has more than one count but fewer than ten. Its antigen is currently unknown. This record belongs to a study of cytomegalovirus exposure and HLA in healthy donors. Clones were sequenced by immunoSEQ multiplex PCR, and TCRdb holds only the in-frame ones, with some missing. The repertoire has under 70,000 clones, around 89% of them found once; the top ten carry around 1.7%. Whole-study results and caveats: Through in vitro validation, a few CMV-associated chains were shown to be specific for CMV antigens. Using the classifier, cytomegalovirus status was reportedly diagnosed with high specificity and sensitivity. That first-cohort TCR clusters tended to co-occur in the roughly 120 validation repertoires was found in a later analysis. Overall, about 160 TCR beta chains were annotated as cytomegalovirus-associated.

Germline V CDR1 and CDR2: LGHNA, YNFKEQ. V lost 0 bases, J lost 1 base, and 10 bases lay in between. The CDR3 covers 17 residues. The chain uses TRBV4-2 and TRBJ2-6; D remains unclear. This TCR derives from a young woman in good health and CMV-seronegative. What was sequenced was PBMCs. The DNA of the CDR3 is TGTGCCAGCAGCCAAGATTTTCCCCGGTCTGGGGCCAACGTCCTGACTTTC. This gives the protein CASSQDFPRSGANVLTF.